This T cell receptor (beta chain) was obtained from a study of T cells in Graves' hyperthyroidism and ophthalmopathy (dated by TCRdb to the late 2010s). Looking at the study overall: Peripheral blood was sampled at the time of initial diagnosis, prior to any treatment. Prospective prediction of ophthalmopathy was tested in an independent validation cohort consisting of fewer than 20 hyperthyroidism patients and approximately 16 patients who later progressed to ophthalmopathy. The paper reports TCR Vbeta CDR3 sequencing of fewer than 150 peripheral blood samples: some 41 ophthalmopathy, approximately 74 hyperthyroidism and approximately 17 progressor patients. Once sampling was done, hyperthyroidism patients were given methimazole at a starting dose of 30 mg daily, whereas ophthalmopathy patients were given high-dose intravenous methylprednisolone. For training and testing, the 80 to 100 patients in the discovery cohort were randomly divided in a 7:3 ratio. In about six Graves' hyperthyroidism patients, the study also compared T-cell repertoires from thyroid tissue with T-cell repertoires from blood. To identify distinguishing TCR V-J signatures, a discovery cohort of around 100 patients was used, comprising 43 with Graves' ophthalmopathy and around 60 with stable Graves' hyperthyroidism.

Stable Graves' hyperthyroidism was defined as no progression to ophthalmopathy during 18 months of follow-up. The hyperthyroidism patients were between 18 and 65 years old and newly diagnosed, with a disease duration of less than 2 months. Exclusion was applied to patients with uncontrolled infections, other autoimmune diseases, pregnancy or lactation. Diagnoses were based on clinical symptoms, serum thyroxine and TRAb, thyroid ultrasound and orbital computed tomography. Ficoll-Paque density gradient centrifugation was used to isolate PBMCs from 8.5 to 10 ml of fresh peripheral blood. Total RNA was extracted with Trizol reagent, and quality was checked on an Agilent 2100 Bioanalyzer. Amplification of TCR beta CDR3 regions was carried out from RNA transcripts. A first-round RT-PCR of the TCR CDR3 used the HTBI primer set with the Qiagen OneStep RT-PCR kit. A second multiplex PCR round built the libraries, followed by size selection and purification. Paired-end sequencing of the libraries was performed with 100 bp reads on an Illumina HiSeq2000. The paper's data handling went like this. SOAPnuke was used to process the raw data, with reads discarded if the reads contained adapters or uncalled bases, had a mean Phred below 15, or lacked an exact constant-primer or identifier match. High-quality paired reads were merged using COPE v1.2.5, and each unique nucleotide sequence was defined as a clonotype. Clonotypes were aligned to IMGT TRBV, TRBD and TRBJ reference segments using MiTCR v1.1. The analysis was restricted to V-J combinations with a frequency above 0.0001, which together covered 99% to 99.2% of the repertoires. A TCS score was defined as the ratio between F50 (clonal expansion) and ExV (chaos), using BLOSUM62-based TCRdist between CDR3 peptides within each V-J. Welch's t-statistics and random forest reduced around 550 V-J features to roughly 13, which were used in a naive Bayes classifier (R e1071). The Morisita-Horn index was used to measure how similar the thyroid and blood repertoires were. The raw public data were reprocessed by TCRdb itself: fastp quality trimming at Q25, MiXCR clonotype calling, in-frame beta chains only. Each CDR3 protein gets just one entry, which takes the most common genes and DNA from the rows behind it. TCRdb's processing, not the study's, gives the V and J calls here. This sample comprises approximately 100,000 distinct CDR3 sequences, roughly 44% of them detected only once. The top ten clones comprise roughly 25% of the sample.

Reading from cysteine to phenylalanine, the CDR3 counts 15 amino acids. Only the CDR3 part of the read is kept: 45 bases, read in frame from the first base. CDR1 is given as SSHAT and CDR2 as FNYEAQ, both from the germline V gene (reference sequence). About this clonotype: Its antigen is still unknown. At one of its ends the junction is not consistent with the germline gene, which may arise from a read error.

The study at large found these results: Blood samples also contained most of the expanded thyroid clonotypes (frequency above 0.001), which suggests that blood repertoires may reflect thyroid immune responses. In cross-validation, a model built on a 13 V-J signature told ophthalmopathy apart from stable hyperthyroidism with about 90% sensitivity and about 81% specificity, and in testing the same model reached 80%/75%. In validation, progression to ophthalmopathy was predicted by the model with around 70% sensitivity and about 72% specificity, a median of roughly 6 months before onset. Sample size was not statistically predetermined, and blinding of investigators to group allocation was not performed.

Sequences were obtained from blood. The rearrangement joined TRBV7-7 to TRBJ1-6; TRBD1 agrees with 8 junctional bases. The receptor comes from a man between 40 and 49 years old with Graves' hyperthyroidism. The nucleotide sequence is given as TGTGCTAGCAGCTTTGGACAGGGAAATAATTCACCCCTCCACTTT. It translates as CASSFGQGNNSPLHF.